This record looks at one T cell receptor beta chain sequence and its context. The data were taken from a study of cytomegalovirus exposure and HLA in healthy donors. V was shortened by 4 bases and J by 2 bases, with 11 bases between the two germline ends. Germline V gives CDR1 MNHEY, CDR2 SMNVEV (reference sequence). The CDR3 runs 14 residues. The PCR contained 60 Vbeta and 13 Jbeta primers. Profiled with immunoSEQ multiplex PCR; TCRdb holds only in-frame clones, not every one. This table holds 95,000 to 150,000 clones. The sequenced material came from PBMCs. The sequence was obtained from a man younger than 30 in good health and CMV-seronegative. The chain couples TRBV27 to TRBJ2-5, with D possibly being TRBD1 (6 bases). The CDR3 region is CASSWTTGQETQYF. CDR3 coding DNA: TGTGCCAGCAGTTGGACAACAGGGCAAGAGACCCAGTACTTC.